This TCR beta chain stems from a study of blood T cell repertoires in COVID-19. The CDR3 is made up of 15 amino acids. V was shortened by 5 bases and J by 3 bases, with 17 bases between the two germline ends. Germline V gene lookup returns CDR1 LNHDA and CDR2 SQIVND (reference sequence). The method was immunoSEQ multiplex PCR; TCRdb's version includes in-frame clones alone and lacks a portion of them. Of 200,000 to 300,000 clones listed, just under 85% are singletons. V gene TRBV19 combines with J gene TRBJ2-7; the D gene is possibly TRBD1 (6 bases). The sequence was obtained from a man between 50 and 59 years old with acute or convalescent COVID-19. Sequenced sample: peripheral blood. The CDR3 DNA reads as TGTGCCAGTAGTGCGGAAGACCGGGACATCTACGAGCAGTACTTC. It specifies CASSAEDRDIYEQYF.